These 3 T cell receptor beta chains came from one sample sequenced in a study of T-cell memory formation after mild COVID-19. TCRdb reprocessed the 5' RACE reads via MiXCR and lists one record per CDR3 protein. The data show about 290,000 distinct CDR3 sequences, more than 15% seen once. The specimen was PBMCs or a T cell subset sorted from them (not recorded which). These receptors were taken from a man in his late teens or twenties who had mild COVID-19 (a few samples of this study predate the infection). Cell type and time point are not known.

This clonotype came up many times. The chain carries TRBV20-1 and TRBJ2-7; 12 nucleotides line up with TRBD2. The germline V gene encodes CDR1 DFQATT and CDR2 SNEGSKA (reference sequence). This CDR3 is 14 amino acids long. The J segment lost 0 bases and the V segment lost 6 bases, leaving 3 bases of the junction unmatched. CDR3 residues: CSALAGGSSYEQYV. DNA for the CDR3: TGCAGTGCGCTAGCGGGGGGGAGCTCCTACGAGCAGTACGTC.

A few counts support this clonotype. The V call is TRBV7-9, the J call TRBJ2-5, with D perhaps assigned TRBD1 or TRBD2 (6 bases each). This CDR3 comprises 15 residues. Germline assignment: CDR1 SEHNR and CDR2 FQNEAQ (reference sequence). Between the trimmed V and J ends, which lost 0 bases and 3 bases, there was a span of 11 bases. CDR3 DNA: TGTGCCAGCAGCTTAGCAAGGGGGACTGAAGAGACCCAGTACTTC. Its protein product is CASSLARGTEETQYF.

The V call is TRBV5-6, the J call TRBJ1-1, with D tentatively TRBD1 (6 bases). This CDR3 region has 16 residues. Germline V gene data show CDR1 as SGHDT and CDR2 as YYEEEE. Trimming left V 1 base short and J 1 base short, with 14 bases between. This CDR3 is CASSLFARGGNTEAFF. As DNA, the CDR3 is TGTGCCAGCAGCTTGTTCGCCAGGGGCGGGAACACTGAAGCTTTCTTT.